This TCR beta chain was obtained from a study of beta chain features in type 1 diabetes. Study conclusions and caveats: It was among patients, rather than healthy donors, that naive, central memory and Treg TCRB repertoires appeared more similar. Whether TCRB rearrangement is influenced by HLA type went unresolved here.

This clone was observed a few times. Its antigen is as yet unknown. CDR1 and CDR2 (germline): MNHNS, SASEGT. Trimming removed 5 bases from V and 10 bases from J, with 15 bases in between. This CDR3 is 14 amino acids long. The isolated RNA, all of it, was reverse transcribed, so expressed TCRB transcripts were what got sequenced. Only in-frame clones appear in the TCRdb table, and some are missing; sequencing was by immunoSEQ multiplex PCR. The sample yields a few hundred thousand clones, 25% to 35% seen once. The genes are TRBV6-1 and TRBJ1-6, with D unclear. This receptor was obtained from a man aged 25 to 40 in good health. The specimen was central memory CD4+ T cells from blood. The CDR3 region is CASSQAPGMSPLHF. CDR3 coding DNA: TGTGCCAGCAGTCAGGCCCCGGGGATGTCACCCCTCCACTTT.